The 28 T cell receptor beta chains reported below all come from one sample, sequenced in a study of T-cell memory formation after mild COVID-19. TCRdb passed the 5' RACE reads through MiXCR, listing each CDR3 protein once. The table records hundreds of thousands of distinct CDR3 sequences, approximately 19% of them present only once. Sequenced sample: PBMCs or a T cell subset sorted from them (not recorded which). Receptors were obtained from a man aged 18 to 35 who had mild COVID-19 (a few samples of this study predate the infection). Cell type and time point are not known.

This sequence joins TRBV10-3 and TRBJ2-3; weak D call: TRBD1 (6 bases). Germline V gene sequence: CDR1 ENHRY, CDR2 SYGVKD. The CDR3 runs to 16 residues. Trimming took off 3 bases at V and 2 bases at J, with 15 bases between the two ends. Written as DNA, the CDR3 is TGTGCCATCAGTGACATTGGTAAGGGACACACAGATACGCAGTATTTT. Its protein is CAISDIGKGHTDTQYF.

This chain links TRBV5-1 with TRBJ2-6; tentatively, D is TRBD1 (5 bases). Trimming removed 6 bases from V and 0 bases from J, with 7 bases in between. The CDR3 has 14 residues. CDR1 SGHRS and CDR2 YFSETQ come from the germline V gene. Here the CDR3 reads CASIQDSGANVLTF. DNA of the CDR3: TGCGCCAGCATACAGGACTCTGGGGCCAACGTCCTGACTTTC.

This clonotype was recorded many times. The genes are TRBV29-1 and TRBJ2-6, with a tentative D call TRBD1 (6 bases). Germline loops: CDR1 SQVTM, CDR2 ANQGSEA. Trimming shortened V by 3 bases and J by 0 bases, and 12 bases separated the two germline ends. The CDR3 length is 16 residues. CDR3 sequence: CSVERDTDSGANVLTF. The DNA for the CDR3 is TGCAGCGTTGAGAGGGACACTGACTCTGGGGCCAACGTCCTGACTTTC.

The CDR3 nucleotides are TGCGCCAGCAGCTTAAGAAGACTCAACAATGAGCAGTTCTTC. This gives the protein CASSLRRLNNEQFF. The rearrangement uses TRBV5-1 and TRBJ2-1; D gene uncertain. V was cut by 2 bases and J by 5 bases, with 11 bases left in between. CDR1 SGHRS and CDR2 YFSETQ come from the germline V gene. The CDR3 is made up of 14 amino acids.

The table lists this clonotype with a few counts. This rearrangement joins TRBV5-1 to TRBJ2-3, with D perhaps TRBD1 or TRBD2 (5 bases each). The CDR3 sequence is 16 residues long. Germline CDR1 SGHRS, CDR2 YFSETQ. V lost 3 bases and J lost 1, with 15 bases in between. The CDR3 reads CASSWGGHRGTDTQYF. CDR3 DNA sequence: TGCGCCAGCAGCTGGGGCGGGCATAGGGGCACAGATACGCAGTATTTT.

The table lists this clonotype with a few counts. The J gene is TRBJ2-1, the V gene TRBV4-1, with D unclear. Looked up from germline, CDR1 is MGHRA and CDR2 is YSYEKL. The CDR3 extends over 15 amino acids. Trimming removed 3 bases from V and 0 bases from J, with 9 bases in between. CDR3 bases: TGCGCCAGCAGCCAGCCGGTGGGCTCCTACAATGAGCAGTTCTTC. Protein: CASSQPVGSYNEQFF.

The chain recombines TRBV29-1 with TRBJ2-7; 9 nucleotides align to TRBD1. V lost 6 bases to trimming and J lost 3 bases; unmatched junction nucleotides: 12. From germline, CDR1 is SQVTM and CDR2 ANQGSEA. This CDR3 has 15 amino acids. Here the CDR3 DNA reads TGCAGCGTCACTTGGAGGACAGGGGCGGACTACGAGCAGTACTTC. This translates into CSVTWRTGADYEQYF.

The V gene is TRBV29-1, the J gene TRBJ1-4, with D unresolved. The CDR3 runs 16 residues. V was shortened by 4 bases and J by 0 bases, with 15 bases between the two germline ends. Germline CDR1 is SQVTM and CDR2 is ANQGSEA. CDR3 sequence (DNA): TGCAGCGTTGTCAAGATGGACGCCGCAACTAATGAAAAACTGTTTTTT. Translated: CSVVKMDAATNEKLFF.

This clonotype was recorded a few times. One junction end does not reproduce the germline sequence, and a read error may be involved. The gene calls are TRBV6-5 and TRBJ1-6, with 9 bases aligning to TRBD1. This CDR3 has 17 amino acids. The V gene's germline CDR1 is MNHEY and CDR2 SVGAGI. Here the CDR3 reads CASSHSNPGQGGSPLHF. The CDR3 DNA follows: TGTGCCAGCAGTCACTCCAATCCGGGACAGGGTGGTTCACCCCTCCACTTT.

Only a few counts were recorded for this clonotype. The chain carries TRBV4-1 and TRBJ2-7, with 7 positions matching TRBD1. V was clipped by 4 bases and J by 3 bases; unmatched bases: 3. The CDR3 extends over 13 amino acids. In germline, CDR1 is MGHRA, CDR2 YSYEKL. The CDR3 reads CASSRGTDYEQYF. The CDR3 region has the DNA TGCGCCAGCAGCCGGGGGACAGACTACGAGCAGTACTTC.

The rearrangement joins TRBV11-2 to TRBJ2-7; 7 bases fit TRBD1. The junction had 16 bases not matched to a gene; V was cut back by 4 bases and J by 7 bases. Germline values: CDR1 SGHAT, CDR2 FQNNGV. The CDR3 sequence is 16 residues long. The CDR3 DNA follows: TGTGCCAGCAGCTCGCCGGGCGAGGGGGCGATGGGAGAGCAGTACTTC. As protein: CASSSPGEGAMGEQYF. Full variable domain (missing parts from reference TRBV11-2 and TRBJ2-7): EAGVAQSPRYKIIEKRQSVAFWCNPISGHATLYWYQQILGQGPKLLIQFQNNGVVDDSQLPKDRFSAERLKGVDSTLKIQPAKLEDSAVYLCASSSPGEGAMGEQYFGPGTRLTVT.

This clonotype showed up just a few times. The rearrangement joins TRBV5-5 to TRBJ1-1; D is ambiguous. CDR1 SGHKS and CDR2 YYEKEE come from the germline V gene (reference sequence). The CDR3 consists of 15 residues. Trimming removed 3 bases from V and 1 base from J, with 13 bases in between. The CDR3 region is CASSSPGHQNTEAFF. The CDR3 nucleotides read TGTGCCAGCAGCTCTCCGGGCCACCAGAACACTGAAGCTTTCTTT.

This clonotype was seen a handful of times. The chain carries TRBV24-1 and TRBJ2-5; no firm D call. This CDR3 has 12 amino acids. The V and J ends lost 0 bases and 5 bases respectively, with 3 bases between them. The V gene's germline CDR1 is KGHDR and CDR2 SFDVKD. This chain's CDR3 is CATSDLGETQYF. For the CDR3, the DNA is TGTGCCACCAGTGATTTGGGCGAGACCCAGTACTTC.

This clonotype was seen many times. The chain uses TRBV20-1 and TRBJ2-2; D is undetermined. CDR3 length: 16 amino acids. Trimming took off 1 base at V and 0 bases at J, with 12 bases between the two ends. Germline CDR1 is DFQATT and CDR2 is SNEGSKA (reference sequence). The CDR3 DNA reads TGCAGTGCTAGAGGAAATACTCGGTCGAACACCGGGGAGCTGTTTTTT. It is translated as CSARGNTRSNTGELFF.

This clonotype turned up a few times. The genes are TRBV20-1 and TRBJ2-1; D gene ambiguous. V lost 3 bases to trimming and J lost 0 bases, with 9 bases between them. The CDR3 consists of 14 residues. Germline CDR1 is DFQATT and CDR2 is SNEGSKA (reference sequence). As DNA, the CDR3 is TGCAGTGCTAGTAGCCATAGCTCCTACAATGAGCAGTTCTTC. Amino acids: CSASSHSSYNEQFF.

The CDR3 loop reads CARPGQGGVYNEQFF. CDR3 bases: TGTGCCAGACCGGGACAGGGGGGAGTCTACAATGAGCAGTTCTTC. V is TRBV4-2 and J is TRBJ2-1; TRBD1 agrees at 11 bases. CDR3 length: 15 amino acids. CDR1 is LGHNA and CDR2 is YNFKEQ in the germline V gene. V lost 9 bases and J lost 3; bases outside the gene matches: 7.

The chain joins TRBV21-1 to TRBJ2-2; the table's D call, TRBD1, was not checked against the DNA. TRBV21-1 is a pseudogene locus. There are 14 residues in the CDR3. CDR3 protein: CASSGSSPGGELFF. DNA of the CDR3: TGTGCCAGCTCTGGCAGCTCCCCTGGCGGGGAGCTGTTTTTT.

The genes are TRBV29-1 and TRBJ2-4, with 12 bases lining up with TRBD1. The length of the CDR3 is 14 residues. Germline CDR1 and CDR2: SQVTM and ANQGSEA. V shed 6 bases and J 3 bases; nucleotides not matched to a gene: 3. The CDR3 DNA follows: TGCAGCGTGGGACAGGGGGCAGGCAAAAACATTCAGTACTTC. Protein sequence: CSVGQGAGKNIQYF. Looking up the rest from reference TRBV29-1 and TRBJ2-4 gives the full variable domain: SAVISQKPSRDICQRGTSLTIQCQVDSQVTMMFWYRQQPGQSLTLIATANQGSEATYESGFVIDKFPISRPNLTFSTLTVSNMSPEDSSIYLCSVGQGAGKNIQYFGAGTRLSVL.

CDR3 bases: TGCGCCAGCAGCCAAGGCCCCGATGGGTATAGTCCGTATTTT. Translation: CASSQGPDGYSPYF. The chain couples TRBV4-1 to TRBJ2-3; D ambiguous. The CDR3 spans 14 residues. CDR1 MGHRA and CDR2 YSYEKL come from the germline V gene. With 1 base removed from V and 14 bases from J, the gap between germline ends came to 19 bases.

This clonotype was counted a few times. The CDR3 loop is CASSLDLAGPHEQYF. CDR3 in DNA: TGTGCCAGCAGCTTAGATCTGGCAGGGCCCCACGAGCAGTACTTC. The V and J genes are TRBV11-2 and TRBJ2-7; D is possibly TRBD1 (5 bases). The CDR3 is 15 residues long. V lost 0 bases, J lost 5 bases, and 14 bases lay in between. In germline, CDR1 is SGHAT, CDR2 FQNNGV.

This clonotype occurred a few times. The chain has TRBV7-2 and TRBJ2-1; 11 bases match TRBD2. The CDR3 totals 16 residues. CDR1 is SGHTA and CDR2 is FQGNSA in the germline V gene. Trimming took 4 bases from V and 3 from J; bases not matched to a gene: 5. Written as DNA, the CDR3 is TGTGCCAGCAGCTGGATAGCGGGGGGGCTCTACAATGAGCAGTTCTTC. It codes for CASSWIAGGLYNEQFF.

The CDR3 nucleotides read TGTGCCAGCAGCCCCGGAGGGGGTGGGGCCAACGTCCTGACTTTC. Translation: CASSPGGGGANVLTF. V and J are TRBV7-9 and TRBJ2-6, with D perhaps TRBD1 or TRBD2 (6 bases each). The germline V gene has CDR1 SEHNR and CDR2 FQNEAQ (reference sequence). CDR3 length: 15 residues. The ends were cut back, 5 bases at V and 3 bases at J, with 11 bases in the middle.

DNA of the CDR3: TGTGCCAGCTCACCAGGCGGGGGGCCTTACGAGCAGTACGTC. Residues: CASSPGGGPYEQYV. The chain recombines TRBV18 with TRBJ2-7; 8 bases agree with TRBD2. CDR1 and CDR2 from the germline V gene are KGHSH and LQKENI. The CDR3 is 14 amino acids. The J segment lost 4 bases and the V segment lost 2 bases, leaving 4 bases of the junction unmatched.

The rearrangement links TRBV9 to TRBJ2-7; TRBD2 is a possible D gene (7 bases). Trimming took off 3 bases at V and 5 bases at J, with 18 bases between the two ends. The CDR3 extends over 15 amino acids. Germline V gives CDR1 SGDLS, CDR2 YYNGEE. The CDR3 nucleotides read TGTGCCAGCAGCGCCGGGGAGGGGGTAACGAACGAGCAGTACTTC. As protein: CASSAGEGVTNEQYF.

The chain uses TRBV5-1 and TRBJ1-2, with D hard to call. The germline gives CDR1 SGHRS, CDR2 YFSETQ. Trimming cost V 2 bases and J 3 bases, with 11 bases left between them. CDR3 length: 14 residues. The CDR3 DNA is TGCGCCAGCAGCTTTGATAAGCCTCACTATGGCTACACCTTC. It translates to CASSFDKPHYGYTF.

This clonotype was found a few times. The chain couples TRBV4-1 to TRBJ2-5, with 9 bases lining up with TRBD2. V dropped 4 bases and J dropped 1; count of bases not matched to a gene: 4. Per the germline V gene, CDR1 is MGHRA and CDR2 is YSYEKL. The length of the CDR3 is 15 residues. The CDR3 spells CASSPLAGFQETQYF. The CDR3 DNA sequence: TGCGCCAGCAGCCCACTAGCGGGCTTCCAAGAGACCCAGTACTTC.

There are a few counts of this clonotype. The chain couples TRBV20-1 to TRBJ2-1, with 8 bases identical to TRBD1. This CDR3 contains 16 residues. Germline V gene sequence: CDR1 DFQATT, CDR2 SNEGSKA (reference sequence). The V and J ends lost 1 base and 4 bases, in that order; junction bases with no gene match: 9. The CDR3 loop is CSARALGRGQYNEQFF. CDR3 nucleotides: TGCAGTGCTAGAGCCTTGGGCAGGGGGCAATACAATGAGCAGTTCTTC.

This clonotype was seen only a few times. The chain links TRBV4-1 to TRBJ2-7; possible D gene TRBD1, 6 bases. There are 15 residues in the CDR3. Germline values: CDR1 MGHRA, CDR2 YSYEKL. V was pared by 0 bases and J by 3 bases, with 12 bases between. The CDR3 DNA reads as TGCGCCAGCAGCCAAGACACCAGGGGATTCTACGAGCAGTACTTC. It yields the protein CASSQDTRGFYEQYF.